This T cell receptor (beta chain) was found in a study of cytomegalovirus exposure and HLA in healthy donors. This CDR3 has 14 residues. The germline gives CDR1 MNHEY, CDR2 SMNVEV (reference sequence). With 5 bases removed from V and 4 bases from J, the gap between germline ends came to 11 bases. In the PCR, 60 Vbeta and 13 Jbeta primers were used. Method: immunoSEQ multiplex PCR; TCRdb's copy keeps in-frame clones and lacks some. Counted here are more than 110,000 clones, around 79% occurring once; the ten biggest clones make up around 3.6%. V is TRBV27 and J is TRBJ2-2; TRBD1 is a possible D gene (5 bases). Material: PBMCs. This sequence originates from a male donor in good health and CMV-seronegative. This CDR3 reads CASSLRVSTGELFF. The CDR3 coding sequence is TGTGCCAGCAGTCTCAGGGTTAGCACCGGGGAGCTGTTTTTT.